The clone carrying this T cell receptor (beta chain) occurred a few times. Recruited during active infection, patients (from Seattle) were subsequently followed longitudinally. Authors' analysis steps: Estimates of nucleated cell counts were drawn from the amplification of reference gene primers. TCRdb's table, derived via immunoSEQ multiplex PCR, lists solely in-frame clones and lacks some. The DNA was the basis for D and trimming; V, J and clone size are from that table. The profile covers a few hundred thousand clones, with 85% to 90% appearing a single time and approximately 2.1% taken by the ten largest. Germline V gene lookup returns CDR1 LGHNA and CDR2 YNFKEQ. The CDR3 totals 12 residues. Trimming removed 2 bases at V and 6 bases at J, with 8 bases between. This specimen comes from a study of blood T cell repertoires in COVID-19.

This sequence joins TRBV4-2 and TRBJ2-7; D remains ambiguous. Sequenced input: peripheral blood. The TCR sequence derives from a woman aged 55-70 years with COVID-19, enrolled during active disease. The CDR3 here is CASSQIPGEQYF. As DNA, the CDR3 is TGTGCCAGCAGCCAAATCCCCGGCGAGCAGTACTTC.